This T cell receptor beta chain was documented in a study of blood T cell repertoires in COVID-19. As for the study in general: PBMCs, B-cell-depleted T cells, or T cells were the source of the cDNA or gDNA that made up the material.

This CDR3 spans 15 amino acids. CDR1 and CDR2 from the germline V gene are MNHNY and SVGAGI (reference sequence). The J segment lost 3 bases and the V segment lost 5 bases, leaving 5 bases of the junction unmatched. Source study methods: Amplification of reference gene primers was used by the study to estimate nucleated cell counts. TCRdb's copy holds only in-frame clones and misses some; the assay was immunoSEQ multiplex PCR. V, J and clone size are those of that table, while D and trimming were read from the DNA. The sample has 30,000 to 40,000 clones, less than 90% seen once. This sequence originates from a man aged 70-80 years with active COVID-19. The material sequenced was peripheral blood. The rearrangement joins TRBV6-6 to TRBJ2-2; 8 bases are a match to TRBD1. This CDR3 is CASSTGTGHTGELFF. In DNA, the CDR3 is TGTGCCAGCAGTACAGGGACAGGACACACCGGGGAGCTGTTTTTT.